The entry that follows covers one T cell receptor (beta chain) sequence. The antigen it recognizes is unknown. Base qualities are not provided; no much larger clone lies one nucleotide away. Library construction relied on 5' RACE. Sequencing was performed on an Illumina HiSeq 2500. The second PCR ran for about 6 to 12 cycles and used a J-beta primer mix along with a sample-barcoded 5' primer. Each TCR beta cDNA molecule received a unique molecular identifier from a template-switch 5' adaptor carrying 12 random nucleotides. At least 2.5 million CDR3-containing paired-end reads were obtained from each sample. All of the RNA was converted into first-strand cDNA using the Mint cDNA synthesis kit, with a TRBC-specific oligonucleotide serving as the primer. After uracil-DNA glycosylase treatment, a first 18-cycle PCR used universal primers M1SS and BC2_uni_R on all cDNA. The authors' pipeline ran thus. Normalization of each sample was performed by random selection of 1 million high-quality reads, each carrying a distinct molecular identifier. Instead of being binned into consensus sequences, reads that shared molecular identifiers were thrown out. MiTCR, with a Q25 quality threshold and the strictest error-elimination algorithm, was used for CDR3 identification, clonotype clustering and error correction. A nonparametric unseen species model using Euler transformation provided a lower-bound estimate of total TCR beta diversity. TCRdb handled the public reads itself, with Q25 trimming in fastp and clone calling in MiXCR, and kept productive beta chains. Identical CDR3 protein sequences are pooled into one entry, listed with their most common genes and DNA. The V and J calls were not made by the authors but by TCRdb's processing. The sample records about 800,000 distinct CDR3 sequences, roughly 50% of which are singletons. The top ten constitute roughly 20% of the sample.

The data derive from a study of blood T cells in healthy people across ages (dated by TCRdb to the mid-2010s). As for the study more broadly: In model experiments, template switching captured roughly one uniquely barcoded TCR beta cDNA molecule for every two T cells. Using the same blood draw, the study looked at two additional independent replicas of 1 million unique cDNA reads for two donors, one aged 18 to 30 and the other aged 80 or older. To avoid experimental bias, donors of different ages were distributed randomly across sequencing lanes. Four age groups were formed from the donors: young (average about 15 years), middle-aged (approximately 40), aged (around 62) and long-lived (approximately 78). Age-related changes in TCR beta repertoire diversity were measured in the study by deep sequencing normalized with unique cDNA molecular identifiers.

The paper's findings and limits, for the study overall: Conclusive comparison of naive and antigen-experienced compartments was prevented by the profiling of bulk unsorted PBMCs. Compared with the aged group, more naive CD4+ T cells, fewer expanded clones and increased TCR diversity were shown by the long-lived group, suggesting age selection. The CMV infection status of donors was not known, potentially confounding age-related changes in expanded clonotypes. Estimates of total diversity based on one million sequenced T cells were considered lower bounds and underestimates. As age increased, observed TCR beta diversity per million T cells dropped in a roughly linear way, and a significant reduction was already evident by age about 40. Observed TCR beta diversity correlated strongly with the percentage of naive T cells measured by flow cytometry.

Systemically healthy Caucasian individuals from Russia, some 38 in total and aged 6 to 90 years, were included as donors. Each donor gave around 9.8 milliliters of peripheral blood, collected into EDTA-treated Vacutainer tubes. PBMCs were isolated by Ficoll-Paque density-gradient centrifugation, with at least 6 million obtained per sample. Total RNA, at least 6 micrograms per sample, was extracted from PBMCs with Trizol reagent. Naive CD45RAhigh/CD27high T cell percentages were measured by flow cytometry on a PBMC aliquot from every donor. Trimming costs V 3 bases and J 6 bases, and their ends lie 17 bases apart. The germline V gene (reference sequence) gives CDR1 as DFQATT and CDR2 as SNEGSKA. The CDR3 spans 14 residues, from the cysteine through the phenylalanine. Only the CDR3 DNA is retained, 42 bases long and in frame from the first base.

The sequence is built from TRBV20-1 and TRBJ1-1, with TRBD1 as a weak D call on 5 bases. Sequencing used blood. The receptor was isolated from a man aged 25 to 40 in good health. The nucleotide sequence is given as TGCAGTGCTAGCTCTAAGGGGACTTCTGCTGAAGCTTTCTTT. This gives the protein CSASSKGTSAEAFF.